A single sample gave rise to the 17 T cell receptor beta chains below, sequenced in a study of vaccination and CD4 T cells after COVID-19. An Oncomine TCR Beta short-read assay was used to sequence the DNA from cultured CD4+ T cells. TCRdb reprocessed the PCR reads with MiXCR, giving one entry per CDR3 protein. Of fewer than 15,000 distinct CDR3 sequences in the sample, approximately 42% were seen once. These receptors lack a known antigen. Stated treatment: roughly 10-day PBMC culture with coronavirus spike peptide pools or control peptides (ViraFEST assay). Sequencing was performed on CD4+ T cells from blood, cultured in vitro, taken after SARS-CoV-2 vaccination. These receptors were taken from a human donor who had recovered from COVID-19.

This clonotype was detected once. The rearrangement uses TRBV5-4 and TRBJ1-1, with D perhaps matching TRBD1 (6 bases). With 0 bases removed from V and 1 base from J, the gap between germline ends came to 10 bases. In germline, CDR1 is SGHNT, CDR2 YYREEE (reference sequence). The length of the CDR3 is 15 residues. CDR3 amino acids: CASSLGGAANTEAFF. The CDR3, as DNA: TGTGCCAGCAGCTTGGGGGGGGCAGCGAACACTGAAGCTTTCTTT.

V gene TRBV11-3 combines with J gene TRBJ1-1; unclear D gene. There are 14 residues in the CDR3. Trimming took off 1 base at V and 6 bases at J, with 12 bases between the two ends. Germline CDR1 and CDR2: SGHNT and YENEEA. DNA of the CDR3: TGTGCCAGCAGCTTAGGACGGCTAAGCGCTGAAGCTTTCTTT. Its protein product is CASSLGRLSAEAFF. Combining the CDR3 with reference TRBV11-3 and TRBJ1-1 gives the whole variable domain EAGVVQSPRYKIIEKKQPVAFWCNPISGHNTLYWYLQNLGQGPELLIRYENEEAVDDSQLPKDRFSAERLKGVDSTLKIQPAELGDSAVYLCASSLGRLSAEAFFGQGTRLTVV.

The count of this clonotype is one. The chain joins TRBV7-3 to TRBJ2-1; 9 bases line up with TRBD2. J was trimmed by 6 bases and V by 2 bases; bases with no gene match: 8. CDR3 length: 16 amino acids. Germline CDR1 reads SGHTA; CDR2 reads FQGTGA. The CDR3 coding sequence is TGTGCCAGCAGCTTAGTGGCTAGCGGGGTCATCAATGAGCAGTTCTTC. Its translation is CASSLVASGVINEQFF.

This clonotype was counted a few times. The chain has TRBV10-3 and TRBJ1-4; 8 bases agree with TRBD1. The CDR3 runs to 14 residues. Germline loops: CDR1 ENHRY, CDR2 SYGVKD. With 5 bases clipped from V and 12 bases from J, the junction kept 11 bases outside the gene matches. CDR3 amino acids: CAISQDRAGIELFF. The CDR3 DNA sequence: TGTGCCATCAGTCAGGACAGGGCTGGGATTGAACTGTTTTTT.

The gene calls are TRBV6-2 or TRBV6-3 and TRBJ2-5; the match to TRBD1 covers 12 bases. Germline CDR1 reads MNHEY; CDR2 reads SVGEGT. The CDR3 loop spans 14 amino acids. With 4 bases clipped from V and 5 bases from J, the junction kept 2 bases outside the gene matches. CDR3 sequence reads: CASSWGQGAETQYF. The CDR3 coding sequence is TGTGCCAGCAGTTGGGGACAGGGGGCTGAGACCCAGTACTTC.

V usage is TRBV28 and J usage is TRBJ2-5; 11 nucleotides line up with TRBD1. Germline V gives CDR1 MDHEN, CDR2 SYDVKM. This CDR3 has 16 residues. After removal of 6 bases from V and 5 bases from J, the junction contained 11 bases not matched to a gene. Here the CDR3 DNA reads TGTGCCAGCAGGCTGGACAGGGGGCGCCTAGAGGAGACCCAGTACTTC. Translation: CASRLDRGRLEETQYF.

The gene calls are TRBV20-1 and TRBJ2-2; 7 bases fit TRBD1. Looked up from germline, CDR1 is DFQATT and CDR2 is SNEGSKA (reference sequence). The CDR3 length is 15 residues. V lost 2 bases, J lost 1 base, and 4 bases stayed unmatched. In nucleotides, the CDR3 is TGCAGTGCTAGACCGGGACAGATGAACACCGGGGAGCTGTTTTTT. Protein product: CSARPGQMNTGELFF.

The CDR3 DNA sequence: TGTGCCAGCAGTGCTCCAGGACAGAACAATCAGCCCCAGCATTTT. Translation: CASSAPGQNNQPQHF. The rearrangement joins TRBV25-1 to TRBJ1-5; weak D call: TRBD1 (6 bases). In germline, CDR1 is MGHDK, CDR2 SYGVNS. The CDR3 contains 15 residues. V was pared by 4 bases and J by 3 bases, with 13 bases between.

The rearrangement uses TRBV7-2 and TRBJ2-5; 10 bases fit TRBD2. CDR3 size: 14 residues. Trimming removed 5 bases from V and 4 bases from J; junction bases left unmatched: 4. Germline-derived CDR1 and CDR2 are SGHTA and FQGNSA. CDR3 nucleotide sequence: TGTGCCAGCAGCCCTGGACTAGCGGCAGAGACCCAGTACTTC. The encoded protein is CASSPGLAAETQYF.

This clonotype was recorded a few times. V gene TRBV11-3 combines with J gene TRBJ1-1, with a possible D match to TRBD1 (5 bases). The length of the CDR3 is 14 residues. V lost 7 bases, J lost 5 bases, and 17 bases lay in between. The germline gives CDR1 SGHNT, CDR2 YENEEA. The CDR3 DNA sequence: TGTGCCAGCACCCGGGGGGGTCGAGGGACTGAAGCTTTCTTT. It specifies CASTRGGRGTEAFF.

The DNA for the CDR3 is TGCAGTGCTAAGACAGGGGGCAACTATGGCTACACCTTC. This encodes CSAKTGGNYGYTF. The chain employs TRBV20-1 and TRBJ1-2; 10 nucleotides match TRBD1. V lost 4 bases to trimming and J lost 2 bases; unmatched junction nucleotides: 1. Germline CDR1 DFQATT, CDR2 SNEGSKA (reference sequence). This CDR3 has 13 amino acids.

This chain links TRBV6-2 or TRBV6-3 with TRBJ1-1; no definite D call. This CDR3 has 13 residues. Germline loops: CDR1 MNHEY, CDR2 SVGEGT. The V end was cut by 6 bases, the J end by 0 bases, with 8 bases between. The DNA for the CDR3 is TGTGCCAGCAGCCAACCCATGAACACTGAAGCTTTCTTT. As protein: CASSQPMNTEAFF.

This chain connects TRBV6-4 to TRBJ1-4, with 10 nucleotides matching TRBD1. The junction had 11 bases not matched to a gene; V was cut back by 10 bases and J by 3 bases. The CDR3 totals 16 residues. Germline loops: CDR1 MRHNA, CDR2 SNTAGT. This chain's CDR3 is CATGQGDVISNEKLFF. CDR3 in DNA: TGTGCCACCGGACAGGGGGACGTGATATCTAATGAAAAACTGTTTTTT.

This chain links TRBV12-3 or TRBV12-4 with TRBJ1-2, with D maybe TRBD1 (5 bases). The CDR3 runs to 13 residues. The V gene lost 7 bases and the J gene lost 3 bases, with 12 bases spanning the gap. The CDR3 spells CASTPDTYYGYTF. The CDR3 DNA follows: TGTGCCAGCACCCCGGACACCTACTATGGCTACACCTTC.

There are a few counts of this clonotype. The chain combines TRBV15 with TRBJ1-2, with a tentative D call TRBD1 (5 bases). With 3 bases removed from V and 4 bases from J, the gap between germline ends came to 12 bases. The CDR3 contains 14 residues. The germline CDR1 and CDR2 sequences are LNHNV and YYDKDF (reference sequence). CDR3 nucleotides: TGTGCCACCAGCAGCGCAGGGCGCTTCTATGGCTACACCTTC. Encoded protein: CATSSAGRFYGYTF.

This sequence joins TRBV7-2 and TRBJ2-3; 7 positions match TRBD1. This CDR3 region has 16 residues. Trimming cost V 5 bases and J 2 bases; bases outside gene matches: 10. Germline V gene data show CDR1 as SGHTA and CDR2 as FQGNSA. CDR3 loop: CASSTKRDSNTDTQYF. The CDR3 DNA reads TGTGCCAGCAGCACTAAGAGGGACAGCAACACAGATACGCAGTATTTT.

This clonotype was counted between two and nine times. The J gene is TRBJ1-5, the V gene TRBV18; 10 nucleotides align to TRBD1. Germline CDR1 KGHSH, CDR2 LQKENI. J lost 6 bases, V lost 0 bases, and 2 bases had no gene match. This CDR3 region has 15 residues. The CDR3 here is CASSPPGQGIQPQHF. In DNA, the CDR3 is TGTGCCAGCTCACCACCGGGACAGGGGATTCAGCCCCAGCATTTT.